These T cell receptor beta chains were read from a single sample in a study of blood T cell repertoires in COVID-19. Sequencing used immunoSEQ multiplex PCR; TCRdb keeps in-frame clones, though not all of them. The table shows under 300,000 clones, with 75% to 90% occurring only once. Sequencing used peripheral blood. These receptors all come from a woman aged 55-70 years with active or convalescent COVID-19. Each CDR3 is given with its conserved first and last residue. Fields, in order: V gene, clone size, CDR3 protein. Some rows mark clone size as missing; the rest say once, few, many or name a class of expanded clone.

TRBV15 NA CATSRVLPGTVTGELFF
TRBV18 NA CASSLFEGQGGEQYF
TRBV18 NA CASSLGQGRVEQYF
TRBV6-5 NA CASSYSSSMNTEAFF
TRBV14 NA CASSTPRTSSGGTSSYNEQFF
TRBV4-1 NA CASSQGGQGTGELFF
TRBV5-1 few CASSLGPGQGTDTQYF
TRBV21-1 once CASSKDRVGLLNYGYTF
TRBV5-1 NA CASSLEGNSPLHF
TRBV7-2 NA CASSLRTGLFTEAFF
TRBV7-8 NA CASSSIDRVGEKLFF
TRBV5-5 once CASSPSGGANEQFF
TRBV7-9 NA CASSAQAEKLFF
TRBV30 once CAWSPTRTGAVGEKLFF
TRBV4-3 NA CASSQDGSPEGGTEAFF
TRBV7-9 once CASSSTGRDEQYF
TRBV2 NA CASTQSTIYGYTF
TRBV30 few CAWSPAMNTEAFF
TRBV27 NA CASSFQGGRPDTQYF
TRBV3-1/TRBV3-2 NA CASSQVGGTEAFF
TRBV19 NA CASKGGGDTDTQYF
TRBV10-3 NA CAISEVQGLGDTIYF
TRBV7-3 NA CASSSASSGGAYDEQFF
TRBV7-3 NA CASSSSGGAYNEQFF
TRBV3-1/TRBV3-2 NA CASSRSVRSEAFF
TRBV4-3 NA CASSQDLWGQRNTEAFF
TRBV7-9 NA CASSPYRQFGETQYF
TRBV6-1 NA CASSETGTGNEKLFF
TRBV9 NA CASSGTGDNEQFF
TRBV11-2 once CASSLGPEEKLFF
TRBV4-1 NA CASSQYFQETQYF
TRBV5-1 once CASSRRDTSYEQYF
TRBV5-1 NA CASSSRQEADTQYF
TRBV4-1 NA CASSQQQGPYLGDEQFF
TRBV3-1/TRBV3-2 few CASSHRGVNTEAFF
TRBV19 NA CASSSLQGAGSNQPQHF
TRBV6-5 NA CASMEWMSGNTIYF
TRBV2 NA CASRVGQGRGRIAEAFF
TRBV30 NA CAWSGGEHEQYF
TRBV19 once CASSPAGQGGYEQYF
TRBV6-1 few CASSEGPYNEQFF
TRBV11-1 NA CASRPPGDRHSPLHF
TRBV6-5 once CASSSTRDNGYTF
TRBV5-5 NA CASRGRTSDSYEQYF
TRBV12-3/TRBV12-4 few CASSFGSTEAFF
TRBV7-8 NA CASSPGQGNYGYTF
TRBV4-1 NA CASSQDFTGPVYLTF
TRBV5-8 NA CASSFRPLHF
TRBV4-1 NA CASSQVRTSTDTQYF
TRBV19 NA CASSTRDTDTQYF